One sample yielded the 28 T cell receptor beta chains listed below, sequenced in a study of T cells in Graves' hyperthyroidism and ophthalmopathy. TCR beta CDR3 regions were amplified from RNA transcripts. A set of HTBI primers served as the primers for a first-round RT-PCR of the TCR CDR3. TCRdb redid the calling of the multiplex PCR reads with MiXCR, one entry per CDR3 protein. The sample lists 100,000 to 130,000 distinct CDR3 sequences; 15% to 20% were seen once. The sequenced sample consisted of blood. These receptors were obtained from a woman in her forties or fifties with Graves' hyperthyroidism.

This clonotype appeared many times. This rearrangement joins TRBV3-1 to TRBJ1-1; perhaps TRBD1 as D (6 bases). V lost 1 base, J lost 1 base, and 10 bases lay in between. The germline V gene encodes CDR1 LGHDT and CDR2 YNNKEL (reference sequence). The CDR3 has 15 residues. CDR3 residues: CASSQGTGRNTEAFF. The DNA for the CDR3 is TGTGCCAGCAGCCAAGGAACAGGGCGGAACACTGAAGCTTTCTTT. Full variable domain (outside the CDR3, taken from reference TRBV3-1 and TRBJ1-1): DTAVSQTPKYLVTQMGNDKSIKCEQNLGHDTMYWYKQDSKKFLKIMFSYNNKELIINETVPNRFSPKSPDKAHLNLHINSLELGDSAVYFCASSQGTGRNTEAFFGQGTRLTVV.

This clonotype was recorded many times. This chain joins TRBV20-1 and TRBJ2-1; D gene unclear. The CDR3 contains 14 residues. V was trimmed by 3 bases and J by 4 bases, leaving 13 bases between them. The germline V gene encodes CDR1 DFQATT and CDR2 SNEGSKA (reference sequence). The CDR3 DNA is TGCAGTGCTAGCGGCGGCCCAGAATACAATGAGCAGTTCTTC. It codes for CSASGGPEYNEQFF.

The sample holds a few counts of this clonotype. The chain joins TRBV5-5 to TRBJ1-3; D gene unclear. This CDR3 spans 14 amino acids. Germline assignment: CDR1 SGHKS and CDR2 YYEKEE (reference sequence). V lost 2 bases and J 3 bases, leaving 9 bases between the germline ends. In nucleotides, the CDR3 is TGTGCCAGCAGCTTCATCCTGGGTGGAAACACCATATATTTT. It translates to CASSFILGGNTIYF.

This clonotype was seen many times. The rearrangement joins TRBV13 to TRBJ1-1, with D perhaps TRBD1 (5 bases). With 6 bases removed from V and 6 bases from J, the gap between germline ends came to 17 bases. This CDR3 spans 14 amino acids. Germline CDR1 PRHDT, CDR2 FYEKMQ (reference sequence). The chain's CDR3 is CASRAVVGLAEAFF. In DNA form, the CDR3 reads TGTGCCAGCAGGGCCGTTGTGGGGCTCGCTGAAGCTTTCTTT. The complete variable domain, with remaining parts taken from reference TRBV13 and TRBJ1-1, reads AAGVIQSPRHLIKEKRETATLKCYPIPRHDTVYWYQQGPGQDPQFLISFYEKMQSDKGSIPDRFSAQQFSDYHSELNMSSLELGDSALYFCASRAVVGLAEAFFGQGTRLTVV.

This clonotype was seen many times. The rearrangement joins TRBV20-1 to TRBJ2-5; D unresolved. V lost 5 bases, J lost 5 bases, and 6 bases lay in between. Germline V lookup: CDR1 DFQATT, CDR2 SNEGSKA (reference sequence). The length of the CDR3 is 10 residues. CDR3 coding DNA: TGCAGTGCTGTCACGGAGACCCAGTACTTC. Translated, it gives CSAVTETQYF.

This clonotype was counted ten times or more. The chain joins TRBV11-2 to TRBJ2-7; D unresolved. CDR1 SGHAT and CDR2 FQNNGV come from the germline V gene. The CDR3 is 13 residues long. Trimming removed 4 bases from V and 3 bases from J, with 10 bases in between. CDR3 nucleotides: TGTGCCAGCAGCTCACCCTACGACTACGAGCAGTACGTC. Its translation: CASSSPYDYEQYV.

This clonotype was counted at least ten times. In DNA form, the CDR3 reads TGTGCCAGCAGTGGACTAGCGGGAGTCCACGGGGAGCTGTTTTTT. Translation gives CASSGLAGVHGELFF. J is TRBJ2-2 and V is TRBV3-1; 13 bases are a match to TRBD2. Trimming took 6 bases from V and 7 from J; bases not matched to a gene: 5. The CDR3 consists of 15 residues. The germline CDR1 and CDR2 sequences are LGHDT and YNNKEL (reference sequence).

The sample holds a few counts of this clonotype. The chain links TRBV5-1 to TRBJ2-6, with 7 bases identical to TRBD1. The CDR3 contains 17 residues. The germline V gene encodes CDR1 SGHRS and CDR2 YFSETQ. The V and J ends lost 4 bases and 2 bases, in that order; junction bases with no gene match: 9. CDR3 amino acids: CASSTRTGRAGANVLTF. The DNA for the CDR3 is TGCGCCAGCAGCACCCGGACAGGTCGGGCTGGGGCCAACGTCCTGACTTTC.

This clonotype was observed at least ten times. The chain recombines TRBV2 with TRBJ2-3; the D is unclear. The CDR3 loop spans 16 amino acids. V was trimmed by 6 bases and J by 2 bases, leaving 18 bases between them. Germline V gives CDR1 SNHLY, CDR2 FYNNEI. The CDR3: CASSNVGSPNTDTQYF. The CDR3 nucleotides read TGTGCCAGCAGCAACGTCGGATCCCCAAACACAGATACGCAGTATTTT.

To note about this clonotype: A much larger clone sits a single nucleotide away, making a read error possible. The chain has TRBV28 and TRBJ2-5; TRBD2 matches at 11 bases. The germline gives CDR1 MDHEN, CDR2 SYDVKM. This CDR3 has 15 residues. In DNA form, the CDR3 reads TGTACCAGCAACCCTCAGACTAGCGGGGAGGGATCCCTGTACTTC. Its translation is CTSNPQTSGEGSLYF.

The chain uses TRBV27 and TRBJ2-7, with TRBD2 as a possible D gene (6 bases). Germline values: CDR1 MNHEY, CDR2 SMNVEV (reference sequence). The CDR3 covers 14 residues. V lost 5 bases and J lost 2, with 13 bases in between. CDR3 in amino acids: CASSRDFQTYEQYF. Written as DNA, the CDR3 is TGTGCCAGCAGTCGGGACTTCCAAACCTACGAGCAGTACTTC.

The J gene is TRBJ2-1, the V gene TRBV3-1; 10 bases match TRBD2. Germline assignment: CDR1 LGHDT and CDR2 YNNKEL (reference sequence). The CDR3 has 15 amino acids. The V and J ends lost 6 bases and 8 bases, in that order; junction bases with no gene match: 10. CDR3: CASSLTSGPGHEQFF. Here the CDR3 DNA reads TGTGCCAGCAGTCTGACTAGCGGGCCTGGCCATGAGCAGTTCTTC.

The V call is TRBV20-1, the J call TRBJ1-4; the D is unclear. CDR1 is DFQATT, CDR2 SNEGSKA, per germline (reference sequence). Trimming stripped 3 bases from V and 3 bases from J, with 8 bases between. This CDR3 is built from 13 residues. CDR3 nucleotides: TGCAGTGCTAGTTCCGGAGCTAATGAAAAACTGTTTTTT. Amino acid sequence: CSASSGANEKLFF.

The rearrangement joins TRBV11-2 to TRBJ2-7; D is ambiguous. Germline CDR1 is SGHAT and CDR2 is FQNNGV. V shed 1 base and J shed 5 bases, with 9 bases lying between them. The CDR3 covers 13 residues. The CDR3 spells CASSLVDVHEQYF. The CDR3 nucleotides read TGTGCCAGCAGCTTAGTTGATGTCCACGAGCAGTACTTC.

To note about this clonotype: At one of its ends the junction is not consistent with the germline gene, which may arise from a read error. This chain uses TRBV13 with TRBJ2-1, with 8 bases lining up with TRBD1. The CDR3 spans 13 residues. Germline CDR1 and CDR2: PRHDT and FYEKMQ (reference sequence). This CDR3 is CASTPDRGNEQFF. DNA for the CDR3: TGCGCCAGCACCCCAGACAGGGGTAATGAGCAGTTCTTC.

This clonotype was recorded at least ten times. The genes are TRBV6-1 and TRBJ2-7; TRBD1 might be the D (5 bases). Germline values: CDR1 MNHNS, CDR2 SASEGT. Trimming removed 5 bases at V and 2 bases at J, with 13 bases between. The length of the CDR3 is 14 residues. The CDR3: CASSSQTATYEQYV. CDR3 DNA: TGTGCCAGCAGTTCCCAGACAGCCACCTACGAGCAGTACGTC.

This clonotype was counted at least ten times. The chain joins TRBV24-1 to TRBJ1-1; weak D call: TRBD1 (6 bases). This CDR3 comprises 13 residues. CDR1 KGHDR and CDR2 SFDVKD come from the germline V gene. V lost 9 bases and J lost 1, with 11 bases in between. Here the CDR3 reads CATSGQKNTEAFF. The CDR3 DNA is TGTGCCACCTCGGGACAAAAGAACACTGAAGCTTTCTTT.

This clonotype appeared many times. The chain recombines TRBV29-1 with TRBJ2-7; tentatively, D is TRBD1 (6 bases). V lost 5 bases and J lost 7, with 15 bases in between. CDR1 and CDR2 from the germline V gene are SQVTM and ANQGSEA. The CDR3 has 12 residues. CDR3 sequence: CSVRQGIEEQYF. CDR3 nucleotide sequence: TGCAGCGTTCGGCAGGGGATAGAGGAGCAGTACTTC.

This clonotype has at least ten counts. This chain uses TRBV11-2 with TRBJ2-5; 11 bases line up with TRBD2. Germline V gene data show CDR1 as SGHAT and CDR2 as FQNNGV. V was pared by 1 base and J by 4 bases, with 8 bases of the junction left unmatched. This CDR3 spans 17 amino acids. CDR3 sequence: CASSLGLAGGPGETQYF. The CDR3 DNA follows: TGTGCCAGCAGCTTAGGTTTAGCGGGAGGGCCGGGAGAGACCCAGTACTTC.

This clonotype was counted many times. V and J are TRBV20-1 and TRBJ2-3; perhaps TRBD2 as D (6 bases). The germline gives CDR1 DFQATT, CDR2 SNEGSKA (reference sequence). The ends were cut back, 7 bases at V and 2 bases at J, with 13 bases in the middle. The length of the CDR3 is 13 residues. CDR3 nucleotide sequence: TGCAGTGGGGTAGCGGAGTCCACAGATACGCAGTATTTT. This codes for CSGVAESTDTQYF.

This clonotype was found a few times. J is TRBJ1-1 and V is TRBV19; TRBD1 matches at 8 bases. Germline CDR1 reads LNHDA; CDR2 reads SQIVND (reference sequence). V lost 6 bases, J lost 0 bases, and 3 bases stayed unmatched. The CDR3 is 14 residues long. CDR3 in amino acids: CASRTGDVNTEAFF. In nucleotides, the CDR3 is TGTGCCAGTAGGACAGGGGATGTGAACACTGAAGCTTTCTTT.

Ten or more counts support this clonotype. This rearrangement joins TRBV6-1 to TRBJ2-5; D unresolved. The CDR3 extends over 13 amino acids. V was trimmed by 4 bases and J by 5 bases, leaving 11 bases between them. Germline-derived CDR1 and CDR2 are MNHNS and SASEGT. CDR3 sequence reads: CASSGQAEETQYF. The CDR3 DNA reads as TGTGCCAGCAGTGGTCAGGCCGAGGAGACCCAGTACTTC.

This clonotype was detected a few times. V is TRBV7-9 and J is TRBJ1-2; TRBD1 might be the D (5 bases). CDR1 is SEHNR and CDR2 is FQNEAQ in the germline V gene (reference sequence). This CDR3 region has 14 residues. V dropped 2 bases and J dropped 4 bases, with 11 bases sitting between them. The CDR3 spells CASSLQGRGYGYTF. CDR3 bases: TGTGCCAGCAGCTTACAGGGACGGGGCTATGGCTACACCTTC.

J is TRBJ2-2 and V is TRBV9, with 7 bases identical to TRBD2. This CDR3 comprises 15 residues. The V and J ends lost 1 base and 1 base, in that order; junction bases with no gene match: 1. Germline lookup yields CDR1 SGDLS and CDR2 YYNGEE. The CDR3, as DNA: TGTGCCAGCAGCGTACGGGGGGAGAACACCGGGGAGCTGTTTTTT. This encodes CASSVRGENTGELFF.

This clonotype was picked up many times. The V and J genes are TRBV3-1 and TRBJ2-4; D ambiguous. Germline values: CDR1 LGHDT, CDR2 YNNKEL (reference sequence). The CDR3 is made up of 15 amino acids. Between the trimmed V and J ends, which lost 4 bases and 5 bases, there was a span of 15 bases. The CDR3 protein is CASSRDGHGQNIQYF. The CDR3 nucleotides are TGTGCCAGCAGCCGCGATGGCCACGGGCAAAACATTCAGTACTTC.

At least ten counts were recorded for this clonotype. The chain recombines TRBV6-1 with TRBJ1-2; D is ambiguous. Germline CDR1 is MNHNS and CDR2 is SASEGT. The ends were cut back, 5 bases at V and 8 bases at J, with 15 bases in the middle. The CDR3 has 13 residues. The CDR3 protein is CASSSPDTSGYTF. In DNA form, the CDR3 reads TGTGCCAGCAGTTCCCCCGACACCTCCGGCTACACCTTC.

Of note for this clonotype: Since a much larger clone is just one base distant, this may be a read error. The chain recombines TRBV7-6 with TRBJ2-2; maybe TRBD2 (6 bases). V was trimmed by 5 bases and J by 6 bases, leaving 16 bases between them. This CDR3 contains 15 residues. Germline V lookup: CDR1 SGHVS, CDR2 FNYEAQ. The CDR3 nucleotides are TGTGCCAGCAGCCGGACTGGCGGGATCTCCGGGGAGCTGTTTTTT. This encodes CASSRTGGISGELFF.

Worth noting for this clonotype: Relative to the germline gene, one junction end is altered; a read error may explain this. The chain combines TRBV12-3 or TRBV12-4 with TRBJ2-5, with 13 bases that match TRBD2. This CDR3 has 16 residues. CDR3 region: CASSPGLAGTQGTQYF. CDR3 coding DNA: TGTGCCAGCAGTCCGGGACTAGCGGGGACTCAAGGGACCCAGTACTTC.